This T cell receptor beta chain derives from a study of Ad26.COV2.S vaccination and SARS-CoV-2 variants (dated by TCRdb to the early 2020s). Context from the whole study: Donors in the vaccine arm were drawn from COV1001, a multicentre, randomized, double-blind, placebo-controlled phase I-IIa trial testing Ad26.COV2.S in healthy adults. The TCR-sequenced set comprised approximately 32 samples: around 20 Ad26.COV2.S vaccine recipients, 5 placebo recipients and 8 SARS-CoV-2 convalescent individuals. Ad26.COV2.S was administered intramuscularly at 5 x 10^10 or 1 x 10^11 viral particles, either as a single shot or as two shots given 56 days apart. Trial participants were randomized into five groups of five, in which low-dose or high-dose Ad26.COV2.S was given once or twice, or placebo was given on both occasions. Investigators remained blinded to trial group allocation during experiments and outcome assessment. TCRbeta repertoire sequencing was used to assess the specificity and breadth of SARS-CoV-2-reactive T cell receptors after Ad26.COV2.S vaccination.

Comment on this clone: The antigen it recognizes is unknown. No base quality information exists; no much larger clone differs at one position.

The treatment or condition label, read with the paper, signifies: some 20 received Ad26.COV2.S at low or high dose, single or two shots; about five received placebo; per-sample allocation not given. For vaccine and placebo recipients, the sequenced repertoires came from samples collected on day 63 after the first injection. Cohort 1b enrolled roughly 25 adults aged 18-55 years at a single site in Boston, USA, between 29 July and 7 August 2020. As a vaccine, Ad26.COV2.S was a replication-incompetent adenovirus type 26 vector that expressed a prefusion-stabilized SARS-CoV-2 spike protein derived from the original Wuhan strain. The CDR3 numbers 14 residues from cysteine through phenylalanine. The kept DNA is CDR3 alone, 42 bases in frame from the first base. Cut back by 5 bases and 2 bases, the V and J ends lie 12 bases apart. The germline V gene supplies CDR1 KGHSH and CDR2 LQKENI. The paper's findings and limits, for the study overall: The authors noted that the TCR breadth and depth analyses may have underestimated total T cell responses. Non-spike TCR breadth was comparable between vaccine and placebo recipients, consistent with the vaccine containing only spike. The study was not powered for comparison of responses between vaccine doses or regimens. Higher spike-specific TCR breadth was observed in Ad26.COV2.S recipients than in placebo recipients (P = 0.0014). Substantial breadth of spike-specific CD8+ and CD4+ T cell responses was reported after vaccination.

The immunoSEQ Assay was used to sequence TCRbeta CDR3 regions. After extraction, genomic DNA underwent amplification by bias-controlled multiplex PCR, followed by high-throughput sequencing. The published analysis was carried out like this. To quantify the absolute abundance of each unique TCRbeta CDR3 region, sequences were collapsed and filtered. T cell fraction was estimated by normalization of TCRbeta template counts to usable DNA, with usable DNA being measured through amplification of reference genes present in all nucleated cells. Repertoire TCRs were annotated as SARS-CoV-2-specific when V gene, CDR3 amino acid sequence and J gene were exactly matched to a known reactive TCR set. The reference SARS-CoV-2 TCR set was obtained from MIRA and was filtered for enrichment in COVID-19-positive ImmuneCODE repertoires, whereby public or cross-reactive TCRs were removed. Using the MIRA antigens, annotated TCRs were further analysed by specific ORF or by position within an ORF. Breadth was defined as the number of annotated unique rearrangements divided by the total number of unique productive rearrangements, and depth was defined as the summed frequency of the annotated unique rearrangements. Two-sided Wilcoxon rank-sum tests were applied when comparing TCR breadth between groups. Held by TCRdb, this immuneACCESS table contains in-frame sequences only and omits some clones. Under half of the omission traces to an unresolved V gene where checked; the cause of the rest is unknown. D and trimming come from the DNA, and the V and J calls and clone size come from that table. In all, the sample holds 350,000 to 450,000 clones, and 80% to 95% of those were seen once. The leading ten clones occupy more than 1.5% of the sample.

Recombination connected TRBV18 to TRBJ1-2; perhaps TRBD1 is the D gene, with 6 bases matching. The material sequenced was peripheral blood, taken in a trial of Ad26.COV2.S vaccine versus placebo. The receptor was derived from a person aged 18-60 years who received the Ad26.COV2.S COVID-19 vaccine or a placebo. In nucleotides, the sequence is TGTGCCAGCTCAGCCGGGACACCGAACTATGGCTACACCTTC. It specifies CASSAGTPNYGYTF.